This TCR beta chain was observed in a study of blood T cell repertoires in COVID-19 (TCRdb year 2020). For context, the study as a whole: Samples from collaborators originated in the United States, Italy and Spain and spanned both the acute and convalescent phases of COVID-19. The material from the prospective study consisted of cDNA or gDNA derived from T cells, B-cell-depleted T cells, or PBMCs. Deeply sampled blood TCRbeta repertoires from subjects exposed to, actively infected with, or recovered from COVID-19 were included in the dataset. The repertoires were released in a freely available public database intended as a resource for research on the immune response to SARS-CoV-2. Samples came from the ongoing ImmuneRACE study (first 160 participants) plus 1,254 subjects from 6 global collaborators. Sample metadata almost always included a de-identified subject ID, COVID-19 status, age in years and sex. Where available, HLA class I and class II types were taken from metadata supplied by the sample provider and were not determined by assay-based typing.

Trimming accounts for 3 bases at V and 7 bases at J, while the number of junction bases matched to no gene is 13. The CDR3 measures 15 amino acids from cysteine to phenylalanine. The CDR3 DNA has 45 bases and is translated from base 1. CDR1 and CDR2 (GTSNPN, SVGIG) derive from the germline V gene (reference sequence). At one collaborating source in Seattle, patients were enrolled during active infection and were followed longitudinally through the course of disease. The collaborating institutions used their own protocols to collect whole blood in K2EDTA tubes. Collaborator samples were shipped for TCRbeta analysis as frozen whole blood, isolated PBMCs, or DNA extracted from either sample type. With regard to this clone: The clone's antigen remains unknown. No clone much larger than this one lies a single base away; base qualities are absent.

The research as a whole found: The quantity of clinical and demographic metadata differed by source and by participant and was supplied without curation.

TCRbeta CDR3 regions were amplified from genomic DNA by means of the immunoSEQ Assay, a bias-controlled multiplex PCR. The authors' analysis ran thus. Nucleated cell counts per sample were estimated from amplification of reference gene primers within the assay. To quantify the absolute abundance of each unique TCRbeta CDR3 rearrangement, sequence reads were collapsed and filtered. For each sample, productive Simpson clonality was calculated as the square root of Simpson's diversity index across productive rearrangements. The table comes from immuneACCESS by way of TCRdb, which keeps in-frame sequences with V and J called. Part of the clones is missing from these tables; in studies checked, under half for an unresolved V gene and the rest for unknown reasons. The V and J calls and clone size come from that table; D and trimming were worked out from the DNA. Across this sample there are 200,000 to 250,000 clones, with 70% to 90% seen only once. Clones ranked in the top ten supply 2.7% of the sample.

The chain employs TRBV30 and TRBJ1-2, and 8 junction bases match TRBD1. Input material: peripheral blood. The sequence derives from a man aged 25-45 years with COVID-19, enrolled during active disease. This receptor carries the CDR3 CAWSPLDRDDGGYTF. The DNA sequence is given as TGTGCCTGGAGCCCTTTGGACAGGGACGATGGTGGCTACACCTTC.